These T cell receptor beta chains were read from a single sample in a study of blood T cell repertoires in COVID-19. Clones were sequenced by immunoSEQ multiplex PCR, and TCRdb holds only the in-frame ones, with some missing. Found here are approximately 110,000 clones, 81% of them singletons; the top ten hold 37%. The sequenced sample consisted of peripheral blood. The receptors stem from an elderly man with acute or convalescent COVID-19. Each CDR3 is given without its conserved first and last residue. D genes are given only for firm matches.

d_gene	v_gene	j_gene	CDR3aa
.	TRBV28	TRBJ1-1	ASSLMGADTEAF
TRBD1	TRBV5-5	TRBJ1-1	ASSPRGQVMNTEAF
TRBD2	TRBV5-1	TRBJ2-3	ASSFSGTGTDTQY
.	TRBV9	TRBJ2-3	ASSGRTGGGTDTQY
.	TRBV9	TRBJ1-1	ASSVASHNTEAF
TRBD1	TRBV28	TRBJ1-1	ASRGKGAGDTEAF
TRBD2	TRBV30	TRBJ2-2	AWNPTPGREYTGELF
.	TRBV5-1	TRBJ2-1	ASSGGTRSYNEQF
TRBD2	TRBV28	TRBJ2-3	ATELAGDQDTQY
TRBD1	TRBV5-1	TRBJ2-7	ASSPGDRVYHEQY
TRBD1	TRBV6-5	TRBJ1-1	ASRPPTGVNTEAF
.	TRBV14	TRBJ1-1	ASSQLSGERSTEAF